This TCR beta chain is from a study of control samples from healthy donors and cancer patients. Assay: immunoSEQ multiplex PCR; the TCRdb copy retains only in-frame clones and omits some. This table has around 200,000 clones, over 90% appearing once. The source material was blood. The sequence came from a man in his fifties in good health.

The CDR3 nucleotides read TGTGCCATCAGTGAGTCGGTTTTTGCGCTGGGCAATCAGCCCCAGCATTTT. Residues: CAISESVFALGNQPQHF. V gene TRBV10-3 combines with J gene TRBJ1-5, with D unresolved. The germline V and J ends were trimmed by 0 bases and 2 bases, with 14 bases remaining between them. The germline V gene encodes CDR1 ENHRY and CDR2 SYGVKD. The CDR3 runs to 17 residues.